What follows are 18 T cell receptor beta chains derived from one specimen sequenced in a study of Ad26.COV2.S vaccination and SARS-CoV-2 variants. The protocol was immunoSEQ multiplex PCR, while the TCRdb copy is restricted to in-frame clones and leaves out a portion. The sample comprises around 400,000 clones, 75% to 95% of which are singletons, and more than 9% rests with the top ten. The treatment was: 15 to 20 received Ad26.COV2.S at low or high dose, single or two shots; about 5 received placebo; per-sample allocation not given. All samples were drawn on day 63, counting from the first vaccine or placebo injection. Sample: peripheral blood, taken in a trial of Ad26.COV2.S vaccine versus placebo. Every receptor here comes from a person aged 18-60 years who received the Ad26.COV2.S COVID-19 vaccine or a placebo.

The CDR3 loop reads CSVTINTEAFF. The DNA for the CDR3 is TGCAGCGTCACCATTAACACTGAAGCTTTCTTT. The rearrangement joins TRBV29-1 to TRBJ1-1; D remains unclear. This CDR3 has 11 residues. Trimming shortened V by 6 bases and J by 2 bases, and 7 bases separated the two germline ends. Germline assignment: CDR1 SQVTM and CDR2 ANQGSEA.

The chain joins TRBV23-1 to TRBJ1-2; TRBD1 agrees at 8 bases. TRBV23-1 is flagged as an ORF with uncertain function. Losses at the gene ends were 3 bases for V and 4 bases for J; bases not matched to a gene: 10. The CDR3 consists of 16 residues. CDR3 bases: TGCGCCAGCAGTCATCCGGTCAGGGGGCTCTTCTATGGCTACACCTTC. Protein: CASSHPVRGLFYGYTF.

The rearrangement links TRBV6-5 to TRBJ1-1; TRBD1 matches 9 bases. Trimming took 7 bases from V and 4 from J; bases not matched to a gene: 7. This CDR3 contains 14 residues. Germline values: CDR1 MNHEY, CDR2 SVGAGI. The CDR3 loop reads CASIQDRGGTEAFF. The CDR3 nucleotides are TGTGCCAGCATACAAGACAGGGGGGGCACTGAAGCTTTCTTT.

The V call is TRBV18, the J call TRBJ2-7, with D maybe TRBD2 (5 bases). V was clipped by 3 bases and J by 6 bases, with 15 bases between them. This CDR3 has 14 residues. Per the germline V gene, CDR1 is KGHSH and CDR2 is LQKENI. CDR3 residues: CASSPQDFPLEQYF. The CDR3 DNA reads as TGTGCCAGCTCACCGCAGGACTTTCCCCTCGAGCAGTACTTC.

The chain employs TRBV7-9 and TRBJ2-5, with TRBD2 identical over 10 bases. The CDR3 consists of 16 residues. J was trimmed by 2 bases and V by 0 bases; bases with no gene match: 3. In germline, CDR1 is SEHNR, CDR2 FQNEAQ (reference sequence). CDR3 nucleotides: TGTGCCAGCAGCTTAGCACTAGCGGGGAATCAAGAGACCCAGTACTTC. Amino acid sequence: CASSLALAGNQETQYF. The full variable domain, its missing parts supplied by reference TRBV7-9 and TRBJ2-5, is DTGVSQNPRHKITKRGQNVTFRCDPISEHNRLYWYRQTLGQGPEFLTYFQNEAQLEKSRLLSDRFSAERPKGSFSTLEIQRTEQGDSAMYLCASSLALAGNQETQYFGPGTRLLVL.

CDR3 in amino acids: CASSLLGGIYNEQFF. The CDR3 nucleotides read TGTGCCAGCAGCTTACTTGGGGGAATATACAATGAGCAGTTCTTC. The chain recombines TRBV11-2 with TRBJ2-1; D possibly matches TRBD1 or TRBD2 (5 bases each). Germline CDR1 SGHAT, CDR2 FQNNGV. The CDR3 loop spans 15 amino acids. V dropped 2 bases and J dropped 4 bases, with 12 bases sitting between them.

The chain combines TRBV25-1 with TRBJ1-1; D ambiguous. Trimming pared 4 bases from V and 1 base from J, leaving 7 bases between. The germline CDR1 and CDR2 sequences are MGHDK and SYGVNS. The CDR3 totals 13 residues. The CDR3 region has the DNA TGTGCCAGCAGTGGAAGAGAGAACACTGAAGCTTTCTTT. As protein: CASSGRENTEAFF.

The V call is TRBV5-1, the J call TRBJ2-4; 9 bases align to TRBD1. V was pared by 2 bases and J by 7 bases, with 1 base of the junction left unmatched. Germline values: CDR1 SGHRS, CDR2 YFSETQ. This CDR3 is 13 amino acids long. The DNA of the CDR3 is TGCGCCAGCAGCTTAGGGACAGGGAACATTCAGTACTTC. Encoded protein: CASSLGTGNIQYF. Together with reference TRBV5-1 and TRBJ2-4, the CDR3 gives the full variable domain: KAGVTQTPRYLIKTRGQQVTLSCSPISGHRSVSWYQQTPGQGLQFLFEYFSETQRNKGNFPGRFSGRQFSNSRSEMNVSTLELGDSALYLCASSLGTGNIQYFGAGTRLSVL.

J is TRBJ1-5 and V is TRBV28; D is possibly TRBD1 (5 bases). The CDR3 runs to 15 residues. CDR1 and CDR2 (germline): MDHEN, SYDVKM. V was shortened by 3 bases and J by 4 bases, with 13 bases between the two germline ends. CDR3 sequence: CASSFRGFGNQPQHF. CDR3 DNA: TGTGCCAGCAGTTTTCGGGGCTTTGGAAATCAGCCCCAGCATTTT. Combining the CDR3 with reference TRBV28 and TRBJ1-5 gives the whole variable domain DVKVTQSSRYLVKRTGEKVFLECVQDMDHENMFWYRQDPGLGLRLIYFSYDVKMKEKGDIPEGYSVSREKKERFSLILESASTNQTSMYLCASSFRGFGNQPQHFGDGTRLSIL.

The V and J genes are TRBV7-9 and TRBJ1-1; 10 nucleotides agree with TRBD1. CDR1 is SEHNR, CDR2 FQNEAQ, per germline (reference sequence). The CDR3 is 15 residues long. Germline trimming cut 1 base from V and 4 bases from J; bases unmatched to any gene: 3. The CDR3 loop reads CASSLGGTGATEAFF. The CDR3 nucleotides are TGTGCCAGCAGCTTAGGAGGGACAGGGGCCACTGAAGCTTTCTTT.

The genes are TRBV18 and TRBJ2-7; possibly TRBD2 for D (6 bases). Germline lookup yields CDR1 KGHSH and CDR2 LQKENI. The CDR3 is 14 amino acids. With 3 bases removed from V and 2 bases from J, the gap between germline ends came to 11 bases. In nucleotides, the CDR3 is TGTGCCAGCTCACCGAGCGGGCTACCCTACGAGCAGTACTTC. Translation gives CASSPSGLPYEQYF.

V is TRBV30 and J is TRBJ2-5; the D gene could be TRBD1 or TRBD2 (5 bases each). CDR3 length: 13 residues. The V end lost 2 bases, the J end lost 3 bases, and 10 bases lay between the germline ends. Germline V gene lookup returns CDR1 GTSNPN and CDR2 SVGIG (reference sequence). CDR3: CAWSSGHKETQYF. CDR3 DNA: TGTGCCTGGAGTTCGGGGCACAAAGAGACCCAGTACTTC.

The chain employs TRBV3-1 (or the pseudogene TRBV3-2) and TRBJ2-7, with D tentatively TRBD1 (5 bases). The germline V and J ends were trimmed by 4 bases and 2 bases, with 12 bases remaining between them. Germline V lookup: CDR1 LGHDT, CDR2 YNNKEL (reference sequence). The CDR3 spans 14 residues. CDR3 DNA: TGTGCCAGCAGCCCCCGTACGGACACCTACGAGCAGTACTTC. This encodes CASSPRTDTYEQYF.

The chain is built from TRBV18 and TRBJ2-2; D is ambiguous. This CDR3 contains 15 residues. In germline, CDR1 is KGHSH, CDR2 LQKENI. The V end lost 2 bases, the J end lost 4 bases, and 11 bases lay between the germline ends. CDR3 in DNA: TGTGCCAGCTCACCAAGGCCGCGAGGCACCGGGGAGCTGTTTTTT. This translates into CASSPRPRGTGELFF.

The chain employs TRBV18 and TRBJ2-7; 7 bases align to TRBD2. CDR1 is KGHSH and CDR2 is LQKENI in the germline V gene. The CDR3 is 18 amino acids. V was clipped by 3 bases and J by 2 bases; unmatched bases: 16. The CDR3 region has the DNA TGTGCCAGCTCACCGGGTGCTAGCGGCCCTATAACTCCCTACGAGCAGTACTTC. Translated, it gives CASSPGASGPITPYEQYF.

Only a few counts were recorded for this clone. The chain combines TRBV28 with TRBJ2-2, with D unresolved. V gave up 2 bases and J gave up 9 bases, with 10 bases separating them. Germline CDR1 reads MDHEN; CDR2 reads SYDVKM. This CDR3 has 13 residues. CDR3 region: CASSLQAHRELFF. CDR3 sequence (DNA): TGTGCCAGCAGTTTACAGGCCCACCGGGAGCTGTTTTTT.

The chain employs TRBV19 and TRBJ1-6, with 9 positions matching TRBD1. The CDR3 extends over 15 amino acids. V lost 4 bases and J lost 5; bases outside the gene matches: 3. Per germline, CDR1 LNHDA and CDR2 SQIVND (reference sequence). The CDR3, as DNA: TGTGCCAGTAGTAAACAGGGGGCGGATAATTCACCCCTCCACTTT. Its protein is CASSKQGADNSPLHF.

The chain has TRBV5-8 and TRBJ1-4, with D hard to call. Deletions cut 6 bases from V and 8 bases from J, with 20 bases between. Looked up from germline, CDR1 is SGHTS and CDR2 is YDEGEE. CDR3 length: 15 amino acids. The CDR3 region is CASTLTGSRGEKLFF. The CDR3 DNA sequence: TGTGCCAGCACCCTCACGGGCTCACGAGGGGAAAAACTGTTTTTT.